Each of the 25 T cell receptor beta chains below was sequenced from the same sample in a study of tumor T cells in aggressive B-cell lymphoma. Here immunoSEQ multiplex PCR was the method, and the copy in TCRdb shows in-frame clones only, minus some. Counted here are thousands of clones, about 80% occurring once; the ten biggest clones make up around 48%. The sample consisted of tumor tissue. These receptors all come from an adult with diffuse large B cell lymphoma.

The CDR3 sequence is CASSTSSGGSTDTQYF. The CDR3, as DNA: TGCGCCAGCAGCACCTCTAGCGGGGGAAGCACAGATACGCAGTATTTT. The chain employs TRBV5-1 and TRBJ2-3, with 10 bases matching TRBD2. V lost 4 bases, J lost 0 bases, and 5 bases stayed unmatched. The length of the CDR3 is 16 residues. Per the germline V gene, CDR1 is SGHRS and CDR2 is YFSETQ.

The chain couples TRBV18 to TRBJ2-5; 7 nucleotides line up with TRBD1. The J segment lost 1 base and the V segment lost 3 bases, leaving 5 bases of the junction unmatched. The CDR3 is 15 residues long. CDR1 and CDR2 (germline): KGHSH, LQKENI. CDR3 in DNA: TGTGCCAGCTCACCGACGACAGGGAGCCAAGAGACCCAGTACTTC. Encoded protein: CASSPTTGSQETQYF.

The V gene is TRBV27, the J gene TRBJ2-6; 8 bases align to TRBD1. The trim removed 5 bases at V and 2 bases at J, leaving 5 bases unmatched. The germline CDR1 and CDR2 sequences are MNHEY and SMNVEV (reference sequence). There are 16 residues in the CDR3. Here the CDR3 reads CASSPQGATGANVLTF. The CDR3 nucleotides are TGTGCCAGCAGTCCCCAGGGGGCTACTGGGGCCAACGTCCTGACTTTC. Drawing the rest from reference TRBV27 and TRBJ2-6, the complete variable domain is EAQVTQNPRYLITVTGKKLTVTCSQNMNHEYMSWYRQDPGLGLRQIYYSMNVEVTDKGDVPEGYKVSRKEKRNFPLILESPSPNQTSLYFCASSPQGATGANVLTFGAGSRLTVL.

The table lists this clone with a count of one. CDR3 sequence: CASGDGGYEQYF. For the CDR3, the DNA is TGTGCCAGCGGGGACGGGGGCTACGAGCAGTACTTC. This chain links TRBV7-9 with TRBJ2-7; D is perhaps TRBD2 (6 bases). Germline values: CDR1 SEHNR, CDR2 FQNEAQ (reference sequence). The CDR3 covers 12 residues. Trimming shortened V by 8 bases and J by 3 bases, and 11 bases separated the two germline ends.

This chain links TRBV7-3 with TRBJ2-7, with 9 bases lining up with TRBD1. Trimming took 5 bases from V and 3 from J; bases not matched to a gene: 8. The CDR3 loop spans 15 amino acids. Germline V lookup: CDR1 SGHTA, CDR2 FQGTGA. The CDR3 loop reads CASSPTGTGIYEQYF. Here the CDR3 DNA reads TGTGCCAGCAGCCCAACCGGGACAGGGATCTACGAGCAGTACTTC.

The CDR3 DNA follows: TGTGCCAGCAGCCTACAGGGGAGATCACCCCTCCACTTT. It is translated as CASSLQGRSPLHF. V is TRBV7-9 and J is TRBJ1-6; 7 bases align to TRBD1. Germline V gene data show CDR1 as SEHNR and CDR2 as FQNEAQ (reference sequence). The CDR3 has 13 amino acids. J lost 10 bases, V lost 5 bases, and 5 bases had no gene match. The full variable domain, in which reference TRBV7-9 and TRBJ1-6 provide the parts outside the CDR3, is DTGVSQNPRHKITKRGQNVTFRCDPISEHNRLYWYRQTLGQGPEFLTYFQNEAQLEKSRLLSDRFSAERPKGSFSTLEIQRTEQGDSAMYLCASSLQGRSPLHFGNGTRLTVT.

The V call is TRBV18, the J call TRBJ2-5, with D possibly being TRBD1 (6 bases). The CDR3 consists of 15 residues. Germline-derived CDR1 and CDR2 are KGHSH and LQKENI. The V end lost 4 bases, the J end lost 0 bases, and 12 bases lay between the germline ends. DNA for the CDR3: TGTGCCAGCTCACGCAACAGGGCCCACCAAGAGACCCAGTACTTC. Translating it yields CASSRNRAHQETQYF. Full variable domain (remainder filled in from reference TRBV18 and TRBJ2-5): NAGVMQNPRHLVRRRGQEARLRCSPMKGHSHVYWYRQLPEEGLKFMVYLQKENIIDESGMPKERFSAEFPKEGPSILRIQQVVRGDSAAYFCASSRNRAHQETQYFGPGTRLLVL.

V gene TRBV7-2 combines with J gene TRBJ1-4; D is unresolved. V was pared by 2 bases and J by 8 bases, with 12 bases between. Germline values: CDR1 SGHTA, CDR2 FQGNSA. The CDR3 covers 14 residues. The CDR3 sequence is CASSLKGRREKLFF. CDR3 bases: TGTGCCAGCAGCTTAAAAGGGAGAAGGGAAAAACTGTTTTTT.

J is TRBJ2-1 and V is TRBV11-3; 7 bases match TRBD2. The CDR3 runs to 14 residues. Germline assignment: CDR1 SGHNT and CDR2 YENEEA. The V and J ends lost 5 bases and 8 bases, in that order; junction bases with no gene match: 9. CDR3 nucleotide sequence: TGTGCCAGCAGCCGTCAAAGACTAGCCGATGAGCAGTTCTTC. This encodes CASSRQRLADEQFF. Complete variable domain (other parts from reference TRBV11-3 and TRBJ2-1): EAGVVQSPRYKIIEKKQPVAFWCNPISGHNTLYWYLQNLGQGPELLIRYENEEAVDDSQLPKDRFSAERLKGVDSTLKIQPAELGDSAVYLCASSRQRLADEQFFGPGTRLTVL.

This clone was detected a few times. The DNA for the CDR3 is TGTGCCAGCAGTCTACAGCACAATCAGCCCCAGCATTTT. Its protein product is CASSLQHNQPQHF. The chain links TRBV27 to TRBJ1-5, with D unclear. V was pared by 5 bases and J by 3 bases, with 8 bases between. The CDR3 spans 13 residues. From germline, CDR1 is MNHEY and CDR2 SMNVEV (reference sequence).

This clone has just a few counts. V is TRBV11-2 and J is TRBJ1-6; D is possibly TRBD1 (5 bases). V gave up 1 base and J gave up 10 bases, with 14 bases separating them. This CDR3 region has 15 residues. CDR1 is SGHAT and CDR2 is FQNNGV in the germline V gene. For the CDR3, the DNA is TGTGCCAGCAGCTTAGTGGGCAGGGCTCAATCACCCCTCCACTTT. As protein: CASSLVGRAQSPLHF. The whole variable domain, remainder taken from reference TRBV11-2 and TRBJ1-6, is EAGVAQSPRYKIIEKRQSVAFWCNPISGHATLYWYQQILGQGPKLLIQFQNNGVVDDSQLPKDRFSAERLKGVDSTLKIQPAKLEDSAVYLCASSLVGRAQSPLHFGNGTRLTVT.

V and J are TRBV4-2 and TRBJ2-6; possibly TRBD1 for D (5 bases). CDR1 is LGHNA and CDR2 is YNFKEQ in the germline V gene. Trimming pared 2 bases from V and 0 bases from J, leaving 11 bases between. This CDR3 has 17 residues. The DNA for the CDR3 is TGTGCCAGCAGCCAACCCGACAGCAGCTCTGGGGCCAACGTCCTGACTTTC. This translates into CASSQPDSSSGANVLTF.

The V call is TRBV10-1, the J call TRBJ2-3; TRBD2 aligns across 8 bases. The V segment lost 3 bases and the J segment 1 base; nucleotides outside the gene matches: 6. Germline V CDR1 and CDR2: WNHNN, SYGVQD (reference sequence). The CDR3 runs to 16 residues. In DNA, the CDR3 is TGCGCCAGCAGTGAACGGGGGGGAGTGGGCACAGATACGCAGTATTTT. Residues: CASSERGGVGTDTQYF.

This clone was detected once. CDR3 residues: CASSLDHTGTGLGNTIYF. DNA of the CDR3: TGTGCCAGCAGCTTAGACCATACCGGGACAGGGCTCGGAAACACCATATATTTT. The rearrangement uses TRBV7-9 and TRBJ1-3; 9 positions agree with TRBD1. This CDR3 comprises 18 residues. Per germline, CDR1 SEHNR and CDR2 FQNEAQ (reference sequence). After removal of 1 base from V and 4 bases from J, the junction contained 11 bases not matched to a gene.

The chain is built from TRBV2 and TRBJ1-1; D is perhaps TRBD1 (6 bases). CDR3 length: 16 residues. Trimming took off 0 bases at V and 0 bases at J, with 11 bases between the two ends. The germline V gene encodes CDR1 SNHLY and CDR2 FYNNEI. DNA for the CDR3: TGTGCCAGCAGTGAAGCTTTTGGGGGCATGAACACTGAAGCTTTCTTT. Amino acids: CASSEAFGGMNTEAFF.

V gene TRBV7-9 combines with J gene TRBJ2-7, with 10 bases that match TRBD1. The ends lost 3 bases at V and 1 base at J; junction bases unmatched: 9. Germline V gene lookup returns CDR1 SEHNR and CDR2 FQNEAQ (reference sequence). CDR3 length: 17 residues. The CDR3 DNA sequence: TGTGCCAGCAGCTTCACTACCGGGACAGGGGCTTCCTACGAGCAGTACTTC. Translating gives CASSFTTGTGASYEQYF. Full variable domain (remainder filled in from reference TRBV7-9 and TRBJ2-7): DTGVSQNPRHKITKRGQNVTFRCDPISEHNRLYWYRQTLGQGPEFLTYFQNEAQLEKSRLLSDRFSAERPKGSFSTLEIQRTEQGDSAMYLCASSFTTGTGASYEQYFGPGTRLTVT.

The rearrangement uses TRBV27 and TRBJ2-7; TRBD1 might be the D (5 bases). The V and J ends lost 9 bases and 6 bases respectively, with 12 bases between them. Germline V gene lookup returns CDR1 MNHEY and CDR2 SMNVEV (reference sequence). This CDR3 comprises 11 residues. The CDR3, as DNA: TGTGCCAGACCTCAGGGTTCCGAGCAGTACTTC. It specifies CARPQGSEQYF.

This sequence joins TRBV27 and TRBJ2-3, with 8 bases fitting TRBD2. The junction had 8 bases not matched to a gene; V was cut back by 6 bases and J by 6 bases. The CDR3 totals 14 residues. Germline CDR1 is MNHEY and CDR2 is SMNVEV (reference sequence). CDR3 nucleotide sequence: TGTGCCAGCAGGCTAATAGCGGGGCCGGATACGCAGTATTTT. Translating gives CASRLIAGPDTQYF.

The rearrangement links TRBV2 to TRBJ2-5; 12 bases are a match to TRBD2. The DNA end is a closer match to TRBJ2-7, so the J assignment may be wrong. CDR1 and CDR2 from the germline V gene are SNHLY and FYNNEI. CDR3 length: 15 amino acids. The DNA of the CDR3 is TGTGCCAGCAGTGGGACTAGCGGGACCTTCTACGAGCAGTACTTC. Its translation: CASSGTSGTFYEQYF.

This chain joins TRBV15 and TRBJ1-2, with a possible D match to TRBD1 (5 bases). Germline CDR1 is LNHNV and CDR2 is YYDKDF (reference sequence). This CDR3 comprises 12 residues. The V end lost 3 bases, the J end lost 7 bases, and 9 bases lay between the germline ends. CDR3 nucleotides: TGTGCCACCAGCAGTAGGGGATTTGGCTACACCTTC. Protein product: CATSSRGFGYTF.

This chain uses TRBV4-2 with TRBJ1-2, with D possibly being TRBD1 (5 bases). The CDR3 is 15 amino acids. Trimming cost V 0 bases and J 2 bases, with 10 bases left between them. Germline V CDR1 and CDR2: LGHNA, YNFKEQ. The chain's CDR3 is CASSQESGQNYGYTF. CDR3 coding DNA: TGTGCCAGCAGCCAAGAGTCAGGGCAGAACTATGGCTACACCTTC.

Only a few counts were recorded for this clone. V and J are TRBV9 and TRBJ2-1; TRBD2 agrees at 14 bases. V trimming: 3 bases; J trimming: 7 bases; junction bases outside the gene matches: 3. This CDR3 is built from 15 residues. Germline loops: CDR1 SGDLS, CDR2 YYNGEE. CDR3: CASSEGLAGVNEQFF. As DNA, the CDR3 is TGTGCCAGCAGCGAGGGACTAGCGGGAGTAAATGAGCAGTTCTTC. The full variable domain, its missing parts supplied by reference TRBV9 and TRBJ2-1, is DSGVTQTPKHLITATGQRVTLRCSPRSGDLSVYWYQQSLDQGLQFLIQYYNGEERAKGNILERFSAQQFPDLHSELNLSSLELGDSALYFCASSEGLAGVNEQFFGPGTRLTVL.

This chain links TRBV5-1 with TRBJ2-1, with 14 bases aligning to TRBD2. The V gene's germline CDR1 is SGHRS and CDR2 YFSETQ. This CDR3 is 17 amino acids long. Losses at the gene ends were 0 bases for V and 6 bases for J; bases not matched to a gene: 5. The CDR3 here is CASSLAGTSGRGNEQFF. The CDR3 DNA sequence: TGCGCCAGCAGCTTGGCGGGGACTAGCGGGAGAGGCAATGAGCAGTTCTTC.

This clone was recorded a few times. The chain carries TRBV11-1 and TRBJ2-2; TRBD2 is a possible D gene (5 bases). Germline V gene data show CDR1 as SGHAT and CDR2 as FQDESV (reference sequence). The CDR3 extends over 13 amino acids. V shed 4 bases and J shed 5 bases, with 8 bases lying between them. The CDR3, as DNA: TGTGCCAGCAGCTCCTGGAGGACCGGGGAGCTGTTTTTT. It translates to CASSSWRTGELFF.

This clone was seen once. One end of the junction fails to match germline, which may point to a read error. This rearrangement joins TRBV7-7 to TRBJ2-3, with D maybe TRBD2 (6 bases). This CDR3 spans 15 amino acids. Germline V gene lookup returns CDR1 SSHAT and CDR2 FNYEAQ (reference sequence). CDR3 sequence reads: CASSLGSGDRDTQYF. The CDR3 bases are TGTGCTAGCAGCTTAGGGTCGGGAGATCGAGATACGCAGTATTTT. The complete variable domain, with remaining parts taken from reference TRBV7-7 and TRBJ2-3, reads GAGVSQSPRYKVTKRGQDVTLRCDPISSHATLYWYQQALGQGPEFLTYFNYEAQPDKSGLPSDRFSAERPEGSISTLTIQRTEQRDSAMYRCASSLGSGDRDTQYFGPGTRLTVL.